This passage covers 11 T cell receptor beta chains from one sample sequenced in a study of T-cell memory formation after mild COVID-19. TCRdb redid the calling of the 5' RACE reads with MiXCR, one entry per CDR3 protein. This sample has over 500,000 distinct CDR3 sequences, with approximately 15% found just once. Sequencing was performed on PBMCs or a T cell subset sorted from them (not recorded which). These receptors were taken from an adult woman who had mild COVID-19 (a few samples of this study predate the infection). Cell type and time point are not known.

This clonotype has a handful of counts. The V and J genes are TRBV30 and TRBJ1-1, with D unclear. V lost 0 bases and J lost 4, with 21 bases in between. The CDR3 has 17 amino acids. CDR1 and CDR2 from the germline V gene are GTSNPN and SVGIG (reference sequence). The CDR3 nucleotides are TGTGCCTGGAGTGTAGGTAGGGTTTCGGGTGTAAGCACTGAAGCTTTCTTT. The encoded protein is CAWSVGRVSGVSTEAFF.

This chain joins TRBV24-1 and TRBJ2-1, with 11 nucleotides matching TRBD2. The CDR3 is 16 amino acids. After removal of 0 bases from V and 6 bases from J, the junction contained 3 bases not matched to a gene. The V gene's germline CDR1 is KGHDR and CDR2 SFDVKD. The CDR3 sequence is CATSDLTSGSGNEQFF. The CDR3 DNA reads TGTGCCACCAGTGATTTGACTAGCGGGAGTGGCAATGAGCAGTTCTTC.

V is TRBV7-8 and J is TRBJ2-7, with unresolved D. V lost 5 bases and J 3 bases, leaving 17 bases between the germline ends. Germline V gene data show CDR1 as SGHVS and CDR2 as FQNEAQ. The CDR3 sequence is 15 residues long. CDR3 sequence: CASSVGAGENYEQYF. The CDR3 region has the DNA TGTGCCAGCAGCGTAGGTGCCGGTGAAAACTACGAGCAGTACTTC.

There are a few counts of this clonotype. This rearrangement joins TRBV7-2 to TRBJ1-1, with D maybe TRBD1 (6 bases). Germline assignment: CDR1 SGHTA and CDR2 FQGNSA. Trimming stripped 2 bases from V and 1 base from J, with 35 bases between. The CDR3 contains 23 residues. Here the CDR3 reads CASSLWFRGGSWDNLGKNTEAFF. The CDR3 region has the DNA TGTGCCAGCAGCTTATGGTTTCGGGGAGGAAGCTGGGACAACCTAGGGAAGAACACTGAAGCTTTCTTT.

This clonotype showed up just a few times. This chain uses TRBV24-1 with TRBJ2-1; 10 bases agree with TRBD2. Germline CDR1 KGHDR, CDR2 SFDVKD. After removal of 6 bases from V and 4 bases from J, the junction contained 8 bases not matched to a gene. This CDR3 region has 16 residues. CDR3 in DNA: TGTGCCACCAGTCCCGGTGCTAGCGGGAGTTACAATGAGCAGTTCTTC. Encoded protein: CATSPGASGSYNEQFF.

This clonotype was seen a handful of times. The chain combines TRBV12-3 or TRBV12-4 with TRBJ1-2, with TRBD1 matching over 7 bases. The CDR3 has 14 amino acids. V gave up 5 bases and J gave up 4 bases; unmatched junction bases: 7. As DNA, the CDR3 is TGTGCCAGCAGTACGACAGGGAGAGGCTATGGCTACACCTTC. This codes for CASSTTGRGYGYTF.

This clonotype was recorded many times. The CDR3 DNA sequence: TGTGCCAGCAGCCAGGTACCTAGCGGGGGGTCCGAGCAGTACTTC. It is translated as CASSQVPSGGSEQYF. The genes are TRBV3-1 and TRBJ2-7; 11 bases are shared with TRBD2. The germline V gene has CDR1 LGHDT and CDR2 YNNKEL (reference sequence). V trimming: 3 bases; J trimming: 6 bases; junction bases outside the gene matches: 7. This CDR3 is built from 15 residues.

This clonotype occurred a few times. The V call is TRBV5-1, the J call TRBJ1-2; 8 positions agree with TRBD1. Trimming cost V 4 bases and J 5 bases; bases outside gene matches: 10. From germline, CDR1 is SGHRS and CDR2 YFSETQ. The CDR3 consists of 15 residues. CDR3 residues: CASSLGQVEGYGYTF. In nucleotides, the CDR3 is TGCGCCAGCAGCCTGGGACAGGTTGAAGGGTATGGCTACACCTTC.

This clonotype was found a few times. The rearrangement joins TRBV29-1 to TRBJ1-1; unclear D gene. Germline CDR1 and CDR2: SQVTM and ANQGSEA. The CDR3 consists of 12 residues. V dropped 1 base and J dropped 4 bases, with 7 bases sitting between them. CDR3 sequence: CSVEAESTEAFF. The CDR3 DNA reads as TGCAGCGTTGAAGCAGAGAGCACTGAAGCTTTCTTT. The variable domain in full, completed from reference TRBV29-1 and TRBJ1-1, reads SAVISQKPSRDICQRGTSLTIQCQVDSQVTMMFWYRQQPGQSLTLIATANQGSEATYESGFVIDKFPISRPNLTFSTLTVSNMSPEDSSIYLCSVEAESTEAFFGQGTRLTVV.

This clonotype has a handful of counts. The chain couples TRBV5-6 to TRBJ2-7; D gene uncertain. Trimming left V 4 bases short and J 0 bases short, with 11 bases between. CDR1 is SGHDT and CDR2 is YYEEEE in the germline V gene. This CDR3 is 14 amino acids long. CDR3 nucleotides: TGTGCCAGCAGCGACATTAGCAGCTCCTACGAGCAGTACTTC. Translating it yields CASSDISSSYEQYF.

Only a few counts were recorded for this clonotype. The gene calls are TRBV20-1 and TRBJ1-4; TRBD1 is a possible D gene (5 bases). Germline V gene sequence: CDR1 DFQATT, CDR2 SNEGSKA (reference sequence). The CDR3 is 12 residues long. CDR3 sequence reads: CSAGGNNEKLFF. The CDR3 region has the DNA TGCAGCGCCGGGGGTAATAATGAAAAACTGTTTTTT.